The rows below give T cell receptor beta chains drawn from one sample of a study of blood T cell repertoires in COVID-19. Some clones are missing from TCRdb's copy, which holds only in-frame ones; the method was immunoSEQ multiplex PCR. The table records fewer than 300,000 clones, 80% to 90% of them present only once. The sequencing sample was made of peripheral blood. The receptors were sampled from a man aged 30 to 45 with acute or convalescent COVID-19. Each CDR3 is given with its conserved first and last residue. Fields, in order: CDR3 protein, CDR3 DNA, clone size, D gene, J gene, V gene. D genes are given only for firm matches. The size entry is marked missing in some rows and otherwise reads once, few, many or a size class.

CDR3aa: CATSSRQEQGAFGNTIYF; CDR3nt: TGTGCCACCAGCAGTCGCCAGGAACAGGGGGCCTTTGGAAACACCATATATTTT; abundance: .; d_gene: TRBD1; j_gene: TRBJ1-3; v_gene: TRBV15
CDR3aa: CASSQARSGELFF; CDR3nt: TGTGCCAGCAGCCAAGCGAGGTCCGGGGAGCTGTTTTTT; abundance: .; d_gene: .; j_gene: TRBJ2-2; v_gene: TRBV3-1/TRBV3-2
CDR3aa: CAWSVRVYTGELFF; CDR3nt: TGTGCCTGGAGTGTAAGAGTGTACACCGGGGAGCTGTTTTTT; abundance: once; d_gene: .; j_gene: TRBJ2-2; v_gene: TRBV30
CDR3aa: CASSRGNSYNEQFF; CDR3nt: TGTGCCAGCTCCCGAGGAAACTCCTACAATGAGCAGTTCTTC; abundance: few; d_gene: .; j_gene: TRBJ2-1; v_gene: TRBV4-2
CDR3aa: CASSIGLAGGGTDTQYF; CDR3nt: TGTGCCAGTAGTATCGGTCTAGCGGGAGGAGGCACAGATACGCAGTATTTT; abundance: .; d_gene: TRBD2; j_gene: TRBJ2-3; v_gene: TRBV19
CDR3aa: CASSPQDLSKNIQYF; CDR3nt: TGTGCCAGCTCACCTCAGGATCTCTCCAAAAACATTCAGTACTTC; abundance: .; d_gene: .; j_gene: TRBJ2-4; v_gene: TRBV18
CDR3aa: CASSSGPGNVLGEKLFF; CDR3nt: TGCGCCAGCAGCTCCGGACCAGGGAACGTTCTTGGGGAAAAACTGTTTTTT; abundance: .; d_gene: .; j_gene: TRBJ1-4; v_gene: TRBV5-1
CDR3aa: CSSDRLSNYGYTF; CDR3nt: TGCAGCTCCGACAGGCTGTCTAACTATGGCTACACCTTC; abundance: few; d_gene: .; j_gene: TRBJ1-2; v_gene: TRBV29-1
CDR3aa: CASSKGQLLNQPQHF; CDR3nt: TGTGCCAGCAGCAAGGGACAGCTCCTCAATCAGCCCCAGCATTTT; abundance: .; d_gene: TRBD1; j_gene: TRBJ1-5; v_gene: TRBV5-6
CDR3aa: CASNYQGRREKLFF; CDR3nt: TGTGCCAGCAACTATCAGGGGAGACGTGAAAAACTGTTTTTT; abundance: .; d_gene: .; j_gene: TRBJ1-4; v_gene: TRBV6-5
CDR3aa: CASSLATRGGQPQHF; CDR3nt: TGTGCCAGCAGCTTGGCCACCAGGGGAGGGCAGCCCCAGCATTTT; abundance: .; d_gene: .; j_gene: TRBJ1-5; v_gene: TRBV5-6
CDR3aa: CASNLGLARQYF; CDR3nt: TGTGCCAGCAACCTGGGGCTAGCGCGACAGTACTTC; abundance: .; d_gene: .; j_gene: TRBJ2-7; v_gene: TRBV2
CDR3aa: CASSQGGGGLNYGYTF; CDR3nt: TGTGCCAGCAGCCAAGGGGGAGGAGGTCTTAACTATGGCTACACCTTC; abundance: .; d_gene: .; j_gene: TRBJ1-2; v_gene: TRBV3-1/TRBV3-2
CDR3aa: CASSLDRGTEAFF; CDR3nt: TGTGCCAGCAGTTTGGACAGGGGCACTGAAGCTTTCTTT; abundance: .; d_gene: TRBD1; j_gene: TRBJ1-1; v_gene: TRBV27
CDR3aa: CASSPPGVNTEAFF; CDR3nt: TGTGCCAGTAGTCCACCAGGGGTGAACACTGAAGCTTTCTTT; abundance: .; d_gene: .; j_gene: TRBJ1-1; v_gene: TRBV19
CDR3aa: CASSPGTSGGRTDTQYF; CDR3nt: TGTGCCAGCAGCCCCGGGACTAGCGGGGGGAGGACAGATACGCAGTATTTT; abundance: .; d_gene: TRBD2; j_gene: TRBJ2-3; v_gene: TRBV7-3
CDR3aa: CATSTGWSTDTQYF; CDR3nt: TGTGCCACCTCGACAGGGTGGAGCACAGATACGCAGTATTTT; abundance: .; d_gene: TRBD1; j_gene: TRBJ2-3; v_gene: TRBV19
CDR3aa: CASRPGQALTDTQYF; CDR3nt: TGTGCCAGCAGACCCGGACAGGCTCTCACAGATACGCAGTATTTT; abundance: .; d_gene: TRBD1; j_gene: TRBJ2-3; v_gene: TRBV7-9
CDR3aa: CASSPRQAGNSGNTIYF; CDR3nt: TGTGCCAGCTCACCACGTCAGGCAGGGAACTCTGGAAACACCATATATTTT; abundance: once; d_gene: .; j_gene: TRBJ1-3; v_gene: TRBV18
CDR3aa: CASSSPGPSGNTIYF; CDR3nt: TGCGCCAGCAGCTCCCCTGGGCCCTCTGGAAACACCATATATTTT; abundance: .; d_gene: .; j_gene: TRBJ1-3; v_gene: TRBV5-1
CDR3aa: CASSLRQDMNTEAFF; CDR3nt: TGTGCCAGCAGCTTAAGACAGGACATGAACACTGAAGCTTTCTTT; abundance: .; d_gene: .; j_gene: TRBJ1-1; v_gene: TRBV7-9
CDR3aa: CASSVALRAGGNTIYF; CDR3nt: TGTGCCAGCAGCGTAGCCCTACGCGCGGGTGGAAACACCATATATTTT; abundance: .; d_gene: .; j_gene: TRBJ1-3; v_gene: TRBV9
CDR3aa: CASSIGGGYTEAFF; CDR3nt: TGTGCCAGTAGTATAGGCGGGGGTTACACTGAAGCTTTCTTT; abundance: .; d_gene: .; j_gene: TRBJ1-1; v_gene: TRBV19
CDR3aa: CATSAHRGHLSEQYF; CDR3nt: TGTGCCACCAGCGCTCACAGGGGGCATCTGTCCGAGCAGTACTTC; abundance: .; d_gene: TRBD1; j_gene: TRBJ2-7; v_gene: TRBV15
CDR3aa: CASSLQGVNEKLFF; CDR3nt: TGTGCCAGCAGTTTACAGGGGGTCAATGAAAAACTGTTTTTT; abundance: .; d_gene: TRBD1; j_gene: TRBJ1-4; v_gene: TRBV28
CDR3aa: CASRRTGASDEQFF; CDR3nt: TGTGCCAGCAGAAGAACAGGGGCCAGCGATGAGCAGTTCTTC; abundance: .; d_gene: TRBD1; j_gene: TRBJ2-1; v_gene: TRBV6-5
CDR3aa: CASSPGYAPIYEQYF; CDR3nt: TGTGCCAGCAGCCCCGGTTACGCCCCCATCTACGAGCAGTACTTC; abundance: .; d_gene: .; j_gene: TRBJ2-7; v_gene: TRBV6-4
CDR3aa: CASSQGSGPPYGYTF; CDR3nt: TGTGCCAGCAGCCAAGGATCAGGTCCTCCCTATGGCTACACCTTC; abundance: once; d_gene: .; j_gene: TRBJ1-2; v_gene: TRBV4-2
CDR3aa: CASGFESYSNQPQHF; CDR3nt: TGTGCTAGTGGTTTCGAGAGTTATAGCAATCAGCCCCAGCATTTT; abundance: .; d_gene: .; j_gene: TRBJ1-5; v_gene: TRBV12-5
CDR3aa: CAISGPTSTGRPYEQYF; CDR3nt: TGTGCCATCAGCGGCCCAACTTCGACAGGACGGCCCTACGAGCAGTACTTC; abundance: once; d_gene: .; j_gene: TRBJ2-7; v_gene: TRBV10-3
CDR3aa: CASSVVGGGVETQYF; CDR3nt: TGTGCCAGCAGCGTAGTCGGGGGAGGGGTAGAGACCCAGTACTTC; abundance: .; d_gene: TRBD2; j_gene: TRBJ2-5; v_gene: TRBV9
CDR3aa: CASSPQIDSPSYEQYF; CDR3nt: TGTGCCAGCTCACCACAAATCGACAGCCCGTCCTACGAGCAGTACTTC; abundance: .; d_gene: .; j_gene: TRBJ2-7; v_gene: TRBV18
CDR3aa: CASSFYNEQFF; CDR3nt: TGTGCCAGCAGCTTTTATAATGAGCAGTTCTTC; abundance: .; d_gene: .; j_gene: TRBJ2-1; v_gene: TRBV11-2
CDR3aa: CASSSTSGRSYEQYF; CDR3nt: TGTGCCAGCAGTTCGACTAGCGGGAGAAGCTACGAGCAGTACTTC; abundance: .; d_gene: TRBD2; j_gene: TRBJ2-7; v_gene: TRBV28
CDR3aa: CASSFLKGLAGGATGELFF; CDR3nt: TGTGCCAGCAGTTTCCTCAAAGGACTAGCGGGAGGGGCGACCGGGGAGCTGTTTTTT; abundance: .; d_gene: TRBD2; j_gene: TRBJ2-2; v_gene: TRBV28
CDR3aa: CASSTPAGNEQFF; CDR3nt: TGTGCCAGCAGTACCCCAGCAGGTAATGAGCAGTTCTTC; abundance: .; d_gene: .; j_gene: TRBJ2-1; v_gene: TRBV6-6
CDR3aa: CASSLIPPARRGRGGYTF; CDR3nt: TGTGCCAGCAGTTTAATTCCGCCGGCTAGAAGGGGGAGAGGAGGCTACACCTTC; abundance: once; d_gene: .; j_gene: TRBJ1-2; v_gene: TRBV28